Sequencing of this T cell receptor beta chain was carried out in a study of shared clonotypes between healthy human individuals. Naive CD8 isolation took CD45RO-negative cells positively selected for CCR7 and excluded terminally differentiated effector memory CD45RA+ cells. Only in-frame clones appear in the TCRdb table, and some are missing; sequencing was by immunoSEQ multiplex PCR. The data contain 650,000 to 800,000 clones, about 92% of them seen just once; the ten biggest clones take up approximately 24%. The specimen was naive CD8+ T cells sorted from blood. This TCR came from a man aged 30 to 45 in good health.

The CDR3 spells CASSGVAGGFSYEQYF. CDR3 DNA sequence: TGTGCCAGCTCGGGGGTAGCGGGTGGCTTCTCCTACGAGCAGTACTTC. The rearrangement uses TRBV28 and TRBJ2-7; 7 bases line up with TRBD2. After removal of 8 bases from V and 0 bases from J, the junction contained 13 bases not matched to a gene. In germline, CDR1 is MDHEN, CDR2 SYDVKM. CDR3 length equals 16 residues. The full variable domain, rest sourced from reference TRBV28 and TRBJ2-7, is DVKVTQSSRYLVKRTGEKVFLECVQDMDHENMFWYRQDPGLGLRLIYFSYDVKMKEKGDIPEGYSVSREKKERFSLILESASTNQTSMYLCASSGVAGGFSYEQYFGPGTRLTVT.